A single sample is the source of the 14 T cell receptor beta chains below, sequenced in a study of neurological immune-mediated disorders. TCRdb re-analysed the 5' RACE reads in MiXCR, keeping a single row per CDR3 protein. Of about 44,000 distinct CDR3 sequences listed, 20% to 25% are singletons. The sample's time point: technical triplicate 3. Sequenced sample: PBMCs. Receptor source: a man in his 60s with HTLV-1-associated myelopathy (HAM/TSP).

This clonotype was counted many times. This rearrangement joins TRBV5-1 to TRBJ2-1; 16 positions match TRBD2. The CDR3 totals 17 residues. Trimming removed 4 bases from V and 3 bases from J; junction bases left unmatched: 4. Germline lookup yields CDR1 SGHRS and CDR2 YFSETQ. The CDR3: CASSVGLAGGNYNEQFF. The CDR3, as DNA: TGCGCCAGCAGCGTGGGACTAGCGGGAGGGAACTACAATGAGCAGTTCTTC.

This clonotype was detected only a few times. Here the CDR3 DNA reads TGTGCCAGCAGCTGGAGTACAGGGGCGAACACCGGGGAGCTGTTTTTT. This translates into CASSWSTGANTGELFF. The J gene is TRBJ2-2, the V gene TRBV27; 7 bases map to TRBD1. This CDR3 is 16 amino acids long. Trimming took 6 bases from V and 0 from J; bases not matched to a gene: 7. Germline CDR1 MNHEY, CDR2 SMNVEV (reference sequence).

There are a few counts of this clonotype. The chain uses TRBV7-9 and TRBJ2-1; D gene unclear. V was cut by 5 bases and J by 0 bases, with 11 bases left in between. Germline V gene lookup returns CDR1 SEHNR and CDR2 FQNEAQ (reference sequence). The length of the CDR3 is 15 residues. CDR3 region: CASSPITSSYNEQFF. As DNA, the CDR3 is TGTGCCAGCAGCCCCATCACGAGCTCCTACAATGAGCAGTTCTTC.

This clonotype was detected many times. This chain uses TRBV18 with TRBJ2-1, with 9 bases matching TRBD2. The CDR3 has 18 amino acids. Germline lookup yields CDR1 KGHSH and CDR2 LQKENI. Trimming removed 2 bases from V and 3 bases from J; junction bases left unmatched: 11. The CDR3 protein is CASSPDPLLAGNYNEQFF. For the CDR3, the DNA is TGTGCCAGCTCACCAGACCCTCTACTAGCGGGTAACTACAATGAGCAGTTCTTC.

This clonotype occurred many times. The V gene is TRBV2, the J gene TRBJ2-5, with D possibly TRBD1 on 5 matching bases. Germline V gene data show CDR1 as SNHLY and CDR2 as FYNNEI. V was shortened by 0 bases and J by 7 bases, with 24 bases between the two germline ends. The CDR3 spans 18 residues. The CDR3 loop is CASSEALRKTARSGTQYF. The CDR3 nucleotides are TGTGCCAGCAGTGAAGCGCTTAGGAAGACAGCCCGATCGGGGACCCAGTACTTC.

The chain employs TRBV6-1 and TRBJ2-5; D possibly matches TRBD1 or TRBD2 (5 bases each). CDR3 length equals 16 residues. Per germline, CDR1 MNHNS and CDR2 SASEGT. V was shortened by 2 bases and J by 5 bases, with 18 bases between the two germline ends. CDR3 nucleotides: TGTGCCAGCAGTGAACCCGACCGCCAGTGGGGGGAGACCCAGTACTTC. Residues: CASSEPDRQWGETQYF.

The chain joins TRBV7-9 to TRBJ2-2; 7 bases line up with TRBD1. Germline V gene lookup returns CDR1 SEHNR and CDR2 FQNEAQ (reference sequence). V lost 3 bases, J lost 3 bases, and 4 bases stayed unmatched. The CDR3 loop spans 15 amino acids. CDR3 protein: CASSFYRGDTGELFF. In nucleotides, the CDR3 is TGTGCCAGCAGCTTCTACAGGGGCGACACCGGGGAGCTGTTTTTT.

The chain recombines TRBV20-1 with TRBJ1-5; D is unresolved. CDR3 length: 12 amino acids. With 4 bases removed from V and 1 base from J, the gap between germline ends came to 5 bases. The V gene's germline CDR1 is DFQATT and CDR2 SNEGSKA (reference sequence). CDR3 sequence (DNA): TGCAGTGCTATGAAGAGCAATCAGCCCCAGCATTTT. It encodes CSAMKSNQPQHF.

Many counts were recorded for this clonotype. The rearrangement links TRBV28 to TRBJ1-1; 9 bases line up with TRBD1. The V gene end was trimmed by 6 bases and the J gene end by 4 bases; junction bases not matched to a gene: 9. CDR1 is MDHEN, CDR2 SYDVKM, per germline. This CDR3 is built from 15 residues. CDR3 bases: TGTGCCAGCAGATCCAGTCCGGACAGGGGCACTGAAGCTTTCTTT. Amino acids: CASRSSPDRGTEAFF. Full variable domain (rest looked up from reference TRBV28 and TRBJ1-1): DVKVTQSSRYLVKRTGEKVFLECVQDMDHENMFWYRQDPGLGLRLIYFSYDVKMKEKGDIPEGYSVSREKKERFSLILESASTNQTSMYLCASRSSPDRGTEAFFGQGTRLTVV.

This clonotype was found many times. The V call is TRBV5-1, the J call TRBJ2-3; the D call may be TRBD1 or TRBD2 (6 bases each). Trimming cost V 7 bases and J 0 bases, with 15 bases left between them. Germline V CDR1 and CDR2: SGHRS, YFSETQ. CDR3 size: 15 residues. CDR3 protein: CASWRGASSTDTQYF. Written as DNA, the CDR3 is TGCGCCAGCTGGAGGGGGGCCTCTAGCACAGATACGCAGTATTTT.

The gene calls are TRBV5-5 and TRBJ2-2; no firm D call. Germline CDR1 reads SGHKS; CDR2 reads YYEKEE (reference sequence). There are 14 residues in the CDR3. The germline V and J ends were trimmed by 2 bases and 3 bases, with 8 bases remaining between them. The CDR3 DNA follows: TGTGCCAGCAGCTTAGGCCCAGACACCGGGGAGCTGTTTTTT. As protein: CASSLGPDTGELFF.

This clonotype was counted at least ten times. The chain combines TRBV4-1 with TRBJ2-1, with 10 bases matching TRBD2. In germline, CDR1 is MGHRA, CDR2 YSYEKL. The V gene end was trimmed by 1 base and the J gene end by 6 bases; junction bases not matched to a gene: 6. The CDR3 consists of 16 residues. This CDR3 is CASSQVASGRTNEQFF. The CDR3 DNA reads TGCGCCAGCAGCCAAGTCGCTAGCGGGAGAACCAATGAGCAGTTCTTC.

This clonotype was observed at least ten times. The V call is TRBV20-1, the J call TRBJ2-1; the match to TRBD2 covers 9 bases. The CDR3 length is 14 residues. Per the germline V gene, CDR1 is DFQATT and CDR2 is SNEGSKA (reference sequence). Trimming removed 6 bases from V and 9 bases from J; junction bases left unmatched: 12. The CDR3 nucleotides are TGCAGTGCGGTCCTAGCGGGAAGGTGGGGTGAGCAGTTCTTC. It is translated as CSAVLAGRWGEQFF.

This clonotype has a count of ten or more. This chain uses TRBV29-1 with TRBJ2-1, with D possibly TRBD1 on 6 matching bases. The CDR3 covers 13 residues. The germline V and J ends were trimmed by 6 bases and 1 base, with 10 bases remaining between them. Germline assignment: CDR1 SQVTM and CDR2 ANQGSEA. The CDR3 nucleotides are TGCAGCGTACGGGACAATTCCTACAATGAGCAGTTCTTC. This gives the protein CSVRDNSYNEQFF.